This T cell receptor (beta chain) was obtained from a study of blood T cells in healthy people across ages. The study, taken as a whole, reports: TCR beta diversity per million T cells fell roughly linearly with age.

On this clonotype itself: The antigen remains unidentified.

A J-beta primer mix and a sample-barcoded 5' primer were used in a second PCR of about 7 to 11 cycles. Template switching added a 12-random-nucleotide identifier to every cDNA molecule. TCRdb re-called the 5' RACE reads through MiXCR, storing one row per CDR3 protein. The table lists roughly 500,000 distinct CDR3 sequences, 25% to 30% of them singletons. Germline CDR1 is MNHNS and CDR2 is SASEGT. The CDR3 consists of 16 residues. V lost 5 bases to trimming and J lost 3 bases; unmatched junction nucleotides: 12. Isolation of PBMCs gave at least 7 million cells per sample. There were at least 5 micrograms of total RNA extracted from every sample.

The specimen sequenced was blood. The chain recombines TRBV6-1 with TRBJ2-5, with 7 positions matching TRBD2. This TCR was recovered from a woman in her seventies in good health. In DNA form, the CDR3 reads TGTGCCAGCAGTCACTACGCACTAGCGAGGGAAGAGACCCAGTACTTC. This gives the protein CASSHYALAREETQYF.